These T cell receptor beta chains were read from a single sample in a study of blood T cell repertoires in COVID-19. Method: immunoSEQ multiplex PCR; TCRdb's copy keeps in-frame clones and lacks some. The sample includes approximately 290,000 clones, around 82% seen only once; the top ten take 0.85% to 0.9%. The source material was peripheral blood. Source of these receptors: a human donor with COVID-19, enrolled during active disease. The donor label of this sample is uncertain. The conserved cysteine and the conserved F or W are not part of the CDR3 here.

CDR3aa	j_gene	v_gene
ASSPLPLTQY	TRBJ2-3	TRBV28
ASSLRGLAENTGELF	TRBJ2-2	TRBV28
ASSQEGIAGTQDTQY	TRBJ2-3	TRBV3-1/TRBV3-2
ASSPPPRDHLRTGELF	TRBJ2-2	TRBV7-3
ASRRGGFLGAF	TRBJ1-1	TRBV28
ASSRISGNGDTQY	TRBJ2-3	TRBV28
ASSPQASNQPQH	TRBJ1-5	TRBV6-5
ASSEDRDYGYT	TRBJ1-2	TRBV2
ASSNRVNGYTGELF	TRBJ2-2	TRBV21-1
ASSSYRGPNTIY	TRBJ1-3	TRBV28
ASSLYRLASAPYEQY	TRBJ2-7	TRBV3-1/TRBV3-2
AWKEDSHEKLF	TRBJ1-4	TRBV30
ASSFLENTGELF	TRBJ2-2	TRBV11-2
ASSLIALDSLNTEAF	TRBJ1-1	TRBV5-1
ASSPLRQGSHGYT	TRBJ1-2	TRBV11-2
SAGDRNGYT	TRBJ1-2	TRBV20-1
ASSVGTSGSHQETQY	TRBJ2-5	TRBV9
ASSLQLAGAEQY	TRBJ2-7	TRBV7-2
ASSLYLNTEAF	TRBJ1-1	TRBV7-2
ASSLSLKGQTGNTIY	TRBJ1-3	TRBV3-1/TRBV3-2